This T cell receptor beta chain was captured in a study of multiple sclerosis patients with progressive multifocal leukoencephalopathy. Time point in this sample: time of PML onset. PML was confirmed by JC virus DNA in cerebrospinal fluid. Assay used: immunoSEQ multiplex PCR; TCRdb lists only in-frame clones, some missing. The sample contains fewer than 35,000 clones, over 75% of which appear only once. Study conclusions and caveats: The findings' link to JC virus versus immunocompromise remained uncertain. Clones expanded at PML were already present before and during natalizumab.

Details on this clone: Its antigen remains unidentified.

The V and J ends lost 6 bases and 2 bases, in that order; junction bases with no gene match: 7. Germline loops: CDR1 MNHEY, CDR2 SVGAGI. This CDR3 has 14 residues. The sequences come from PBMCs, collected from a patient treated with natalizumab. The V gene is TRBV6-5, the J gene TRBJ2-7, with TRBD2 identical over 7 bases. The receptor was derived from a human donor with progressive multifocal leukoencephalopathy. For the CDR3, the DNA is TGTGCCAGCAGACACGGACTAGTGACCTACGAGCAGTACTTC. Amino acids: CASRHGLVTYEQYF.